Following are 10 T cell receptor beta chains from one sample sequenced in a study of blood T cells in healthy people across ages. It was with a sample-barcoded 5' primer and a J-beta primer mix that a second PCR of roughly 6 to 12 cycles was run. TCRdb analysed the 5' RACE reads with MiXCR anew, one entry per CDR3 protein. Seen here are 800,000 to 950,000 distinct CDR3 sequences, roughly 28% observed once, and the top ten hold 10%. These same data were also listed under a study on T cells of mothers and their children.

The sequenced sample consisted of blood. These receptor sequences come from a woman aged 40-49 years in good health.

This chain connects TRBV3-1 to TRBJ1-1; D possibly corresponds to TRBD1 (5 bases). V was trimmed by 2 bases and J by 3 bases, leaving 19 bases between them. Germline CDR1 is LGHDT and CDR2 is YNNKEL (reference sequence). The CDR3 runs 17 residues. The CDR3 region is CASSQIAVMGRDTEAFF. Here the CDR3 DNA reads TGTGCCAGCAGCCAAATCGCCGTAATGGGACGGGACACTGAAGCTTTCTTT.

On this clonotype: This may arise from a read error, as a much more abundant clone is one base away. This chain links TRBV7-2 with TRBJ2-7, with TRBD2 matching 8 bases. J lost 5 bases, V lost 5 bases, and 8 bases had no gene match. Germline V gene data show CDR1 as SGHTA and CDR2 as FQGNSA. The CDR3 extends over 14 amino acids. The CDR3 coding sequence is TGTGCCAGCAGCCCCCAGCGGGGGCGAGACGAGCAGTACTTC. Protein product: CASSPQRGRDEQYF.

About this clonotype itself: A much larger clone differs by one base, so this may be a read error. The V gene is TRBV11-2, the J gene TRBJ2-5; 7 nucleotides agree with TRBD1. The J call is uncertain, as TRBJ2-7 better fits the DNA end. Germline V CDR1 and CDR2: SGHAT, FQNNGV. The CDR3 has 14 amino acids. The CDR3 loop is CASSSEQGIDEQYF. The DNA of the CDR3 is TGTGCCAGCAGCTCGGAACAGGGGATCGACGAGCAGTACTTC.

V gene TRBV20-1 combines with J gene TRBJ2-7; D possibly matches TRBD1 or TRBD2 (6 bases each). This CDR3 has 15 residues. The germline V and J ends were trimmed by 5 bases and 4 bases, with 21 bases remaining between them. Germline assignment: CDR1 DFQATT and CDR2 SNEGSKA (reference sequence). The CDR3 loop is CSAFWTAIGGYEQYF. CDR3 DNA: TGCAGTGCTTTTTGGACAGCTATCGGAGGGTACGAGCAGTACTTC.

The table lists this clonotype with a few counts. V usage is TRBV15 and J usage is TRBJ2-4; no clear D gene. The J call may be faulty, since TRBJ2-7 better matches the DNA end. Germline V gene data show CDR1 as LNHNV and CDR2 as YYDKDF (reference sequence). The CDR3 runs to 12 residues. CDR3 sequence: CATSRVGDEQYF. As DNA, the CDR3 is TGTGCCACCAGCAGAGTTGGGGACGAGCAGTACTTC.

The chain joins TRBV19 to TRBJ1-2, with D possibly matching TRBD1 (6 bases). The CDR3 extends over 16 amino acids. The ends were cut back, 4 bases at V and 2 bases at J, with 17 bases in the middle. The germline V gene encodes CDR1 LNHDA and CDR2 SQIVND (reference sequence). CDR3 in amino acids: CASSTRAGQPNYGYTF. The DNA of the CDR3 is TGTGCCAGTAGTACCCGAGCCGGACAGCCAAACTATGGCTACACCTTC.

The chain uses TRBV7-2 and TRBJ1-5, with TRBD1 matching over 8 bases. V was clipped by 2 bases and J by 6 bases; unmatched bases: 6. Germline V gene sequence: CDR1 SGHTA, CDR2 FQGNSA. The CDR3 length is 15 residues. CDR3 nucleotide sequence: TGTGCCAGCAGCTTATACCAGGGGGCGGTTCAGCCCCAGCATTTT. Translation gives CASSLYQGAVQPQHF.

This clonotype was observed a few times. The V gene is TRBV7-2, the J gene TRBJ1-2; possible D gene TRBD1, 6 bases. V was pared by 4 bases and J by 0 bases, with 12 bases between. The germline V gene has CDR1 SGHTA and CDR2 FQGNSA. The CDR3 sequence is 15 residues long. DNA for the CDR3: TGTGCCAGCAGCTCTGGGGGGCTCACTAACTATGGCTACACCTTC. Protein product: CASSSGGLTNYGYTF.

This clonotype was observed a few times. The chain carries TRBV11-1 and TRBJ2-2; a possible D gene is TRBD1 (5 bases). The germline CDR1 and CDR2 sequences are SGHAT and FQDESV (reference sequence). Deletions cut 2 bases from V and 5 bases from J, with 15 bases between. The CDR3 consists of 16 residues. The CDR3 sequence is CASSLQQGIVTGELFF. The CDR3 coding sequence is TGTGCCAGCAGCTTACAGCAGGGAATAGTAACCGGGGAGCTGTTTTTT.

Notes on this clonotype: One end of the junction varies from germline; a read error may be responsible. The rearrangement joins TRBV6-1 to TRBJ2-6; 8 positions agree with TRBD1. Germline assignment: CDR1 MNHNS and CDR2 SASEGT. This CDR3 has 18 residues. CDR3 DNA sequence: TGTGCCGGCAGCCCCGGGGCAGGGGGCCTCTCTGGGGCCAACGTCCTGACTTTC. Encoded protein: CAGSPGAGGLSGANVLTF.